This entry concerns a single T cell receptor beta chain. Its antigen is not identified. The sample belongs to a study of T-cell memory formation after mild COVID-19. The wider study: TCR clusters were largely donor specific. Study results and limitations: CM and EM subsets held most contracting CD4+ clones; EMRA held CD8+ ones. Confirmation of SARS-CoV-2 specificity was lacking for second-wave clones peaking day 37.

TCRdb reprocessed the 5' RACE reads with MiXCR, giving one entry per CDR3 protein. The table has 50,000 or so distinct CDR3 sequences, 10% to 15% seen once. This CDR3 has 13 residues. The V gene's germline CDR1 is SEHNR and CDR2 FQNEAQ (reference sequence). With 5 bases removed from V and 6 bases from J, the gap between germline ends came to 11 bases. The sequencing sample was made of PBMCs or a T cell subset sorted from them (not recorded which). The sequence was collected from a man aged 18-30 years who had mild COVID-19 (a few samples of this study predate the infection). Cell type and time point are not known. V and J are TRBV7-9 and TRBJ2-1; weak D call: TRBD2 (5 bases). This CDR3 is CASSTRGSNEQFF. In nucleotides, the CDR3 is TGTGCCAGCAGCACCCGAGGGAGCAATGAGCAGTTCTTC.